The 25 T cell receptor beta chains below all came from one sample that was sequenced in a study of memory CD4+ T cells and cytomegalovirus serostatus. Repertoires were generated with immunoSEQ multiplex PCR, while TCRdb's copy carries only in-frame clones and drops some. Among some 46,000 clones listed, over 60% were seen once. The sort gate was single viable CD3+CD4+CD8-CD45RO+ cells for memory CD4+ T cells. The sequenced sample was memory CD4+ T cells from blood. All receptors come from an adult in good health and CMV-seronegative.

This chain connects TRBV30 to TRBJ2-7, with D perhaps matching TRBD2 (6 bases). Trimming stripped 2 bases from V and 3 bases from J, with 11 bases between. From germline, CDR1 is GTSNPN and CDR2 SVGIG (reference sequence). This CDR3 contains 13 residues. The CDR3 region is CAWSTGTVYEQYF. CDR3 DNA: TGTGCCTGGAGTACCGGGACTGTCTACGAGCAGTACTTC.

The chain carries TRBV27 and TRBJ2-7, with D hard to call. Trimming pared 2 bases from V and 0 bases from J, leaving 5 bases between. The CDR3 length is 13 residues. The V gene's germline CDR1 is MNHEY and CDR2 SMNVEV (reference sequence). CDR3 protein: CASSLMASYEQYF. The CDR3, as DNA: TGTGCCAGCAGTTTAATGGCCTCCTACGAGCAGTACTTC.

This clone occurred a few times. The chain employs TRBV10-3 and TRBJ1-1; 7 nucleotides agree with TRBD1. J lost 3 bases, V lost 8 bases, and 6 bases had no gene match. The CDR3 is 13 amino acids. Germline CDR1 reads ENHRY; CDR2 reads SYGVKD. The CDR3 spells CAIGEQGYTEAFF. As DNA, the CDR3 is TGTGCCATCGGAGAACAGGGGTACACTGAAGCTTTCTTT.

As concerns this clone: One end of the junction is discordant with germline, which a read error may explain. The J gene is TRBJ2-3, the V gene TRBV11-2; D is undetermined. The length of the CDR3 is 14 residues. Germline values: CDR1 SGHAT, CDR2 FQNNGV. The CDR3 here is CASTLRRPGDTQYF. CDR3 nucleotide sequence: TGTGCCAGCACCTTACGTCGGCCCGGGGATACGCAGTATTTT. Based on the CDR3 plus reference TRBV11-2 and TRBJ2-3, the full variable domain is EAGVAQSPRYKIIEKRQSVAFWCNPISGHATLYWYQQILGQGPKLLIQFQNNGVVDDSQLPKDRFSAERLKGVDSTLKIQPAKLEDSAVYLCASTLRRPGDTQYFGPGTRLTVL.

The chain recombines TRBV6-1 with TRBJ1-5; D unresolved. Trimming took off 3 bases at V and 6 bases at J, with 12 bases between the two ends. The germline CDR1 and CDR2 sequences are MNHNS and SASEGT. The CDR3 length is 14 residues. This CDR3 reads CASSDTSVFQPQHF. The CDR3 nucleotides read TGTGCCAGCAGTGATACCAGCGTGTTTCAGCCCCAGCATTTT.

This chain uses TRBV7-2 with TRBJ2-5, with D perhaps TRBD2 (5 bases). The V gene's germline CDR1 is SGHTA and CDR2 FQGNSA. The CDR3 runs to 14 residues. Trimming left V 2 bases short and J 6 bases short, with 13 bases between. CDR3 protein: CASSLSGSGKTQYF. DNA for the CDR3: TGTGCCAGCAGCTTAAGCGGAAGCGGAAAGACCCAGTACTTC.

The genes are TRBV4-3 and TRBJ1-5, with D unresolved. Per germline, CDR1 LGHNA and CDR2 YSLEER. This CDR3 is built from 14 residues. V was pared by 1 base and J by 6 bases, with 10 bases between. The CDR3 sequence is CASSQVLAIQPQHF. The CDR3 DNA follows: TGCGCCAGCAGCCAAGTTTTGGCCATTCAGCCCCAGCATTTT.

V and J are TRBV6-1 and TRBJ1-5; possibly TRBD1 for D (5 bases). The CDR3 has 17 amino acids. V gave up 2 bases and J gave up 9 bases, with 23 bases separating them. From germline, CDR1 is MNHNS and CDR2 SASEGT. CDR3 DNA sequence: TGTGCCAGCAGTGAAACCCGCTCACTGGGGCATCATTGGCCCCAGCATTTT. This translates into CASSETRSLGHHWPQHF.

CDR3 nucleotide sequence: TGTGCCAGCAGCTTGGGGGGCCGAGGGAACACTGAAGCTTTCTTT. Amino acid sequence: CASSLGGRGNTEAFF. This sequence joins TRBV28 and TRBJ1-1; D is perhaps TRBD1 (6 bases). The germline V gene encodes CDR1 MDHEN and CDR2 SYDVKM. Trimming removed 6 bases at V and 1 base at J, with 15 bases between. The length of the CDR3 is 15 residues. Using reference TRBV28 and TRBJ1-1 for the parts outside the CDR3, the full variable domain is DVKVTQSSRYLVKRTGEKVFLECVQDMDHENMFWYRQDPGLGLRLIYFSYDVKMKEKGDIPEGYSVSREKKERFSLILESASTNQTSMYLCASSLGGRGNTEAFFGQGTRLTVV.

The chain uses TRBV5-6 and TRBJ2-2; the D is unclear. There are 13 residues in the CDR3. V was cut by 4 bases and J by 1 base, with 5 bases left in between. CDR1 and CDR2 (germline): SGHDT, YYEEEE. The CDR3: CASSRMNTGELFF. The CDR3 nucleotides are TGTGCCAGCAGCCGCATGAACACCGGGGAGCTGTTTTTT.

The chain has TRBV4-3 and TRBJ2-1; 8 bases line up with TRBD1. This CDR3 has 14 residues. J gave up 7 bases and V 4 bases, and 6 bases lay outside the gene matches. Looked up from germline, CDR1 is LGHNA and CDR2 is YSLEER. DNA of the CDR3: TGCGCCAGCAGCCCAGGACAGGGTAATAATGAGCAGTTCTTC. This codes for CASSPGQGNNEQFF.

In DNA, the CDR3 is TGTGCCAGCAGCCCCCCCGGCATGGATGAGCAGTTCTTC. This sequence encodes CASSPPGMDEQFF. V is TRBV11-1 and J is TRBJ2-1; D remains unclear. This CDR3 comprises 13 residues. The germline CDR1 and CDR2 sequences are SGHAT and FQDESV (reference sequence). V shed 5 bases and J shed 8 bases, with 13 bases lying between them. Supplemented by reference TRBV11-1 and TRBJ2-1, the full variable domain reads EAEVAQSPRYKITEKSQAVAFWCDPISGHATLYWYRQILGQGPELLVQFQDESVVDDSQLPKDRFSAERLKGVDSTLKIQPAELGDSAMYLCASSPPGMDEQFFGPGTRLTVL.

This chain connects TRBV2 to TRBJ2-5; 7 bases line up with TRBD1. CDR3 length: 13 residues. Trimming cost V 6 bases and J 7 bases; bases outside gene matches: 8. The germline gives CDR1 SNHLY, CDR2 FYNNEI. CDR3 sequence (DNA): TGTGCCAGCAGCCCGACAGGGAGAGGGACCCAGTACTTC. It translates to CASSPTGRGTQYF. Filled out from reference TRBV2 and TRBJ2-5, the complete variable domain reads EPEVTQTPSHQVTQMGQEVILRCVPISNHLYFYWYRQILGQKVEFLVSFYNNEISEKSEIFDDQFSVERPDGSNFTLKIRSTKLEDSAMYFCASSPTGRGTQYFGPGTRLLVL.

The V gene is TRBV6-1, the J gene TRBJ1-5; no clear D. The CDR3 is made up of 13 amino acids. Trimming left V 8 bases short and J 7 bases short, with 15 bases between. Germline CDR1 MNHNS, CDR2 SASEGT. The CDR3 region has the DNA TGTGCCAGCGCCCCTGGTCGGGGACAGCCCCAGCATTTT. It codes for CASAPGRGQPQHF.

The V gene is TRBV27, the J gene TRBJ1-4, with a weak D call TRBD1 (5 bases). This CDR3 has 15 amino acids. Trimming left V 3 bases short and J 2 bases short, with 10 bases between. The germline CDR1 and CDR2 sequences are MNHEY and SMNVEV (reference sequence). DNA for the CDR3: TGTGCCAGCAGTTTCCGAGGGGCGACTAATGAAAAACTGTTTTTT. Translated, it gives CASSFRGATNEKLFF.

The chain uses TRBV11-2 and TRBJ2-7, with D possibly TRBD1 on 6 matching bases. The CDR3 runs to 15 residues. Germline-derived CDR1 and CDR2 are SGHAT and FQNNGV. The germline V and J ends were trimmed by 3 bases and 3 bases, with 15 bases remaining between them. The CDR3 nucleotides read TGTGCCAGCAGCTTTGGACAGCAATTGAGCTACGAGCAGTACTTC. Its protein is CASSFGQQLSYEQYF.

This clone was counted between two and nine times. This chain uses TRBV27 with TRBJ1-1, with 8 bases lining up with TRBD1. The V segment lost 5 bases and the J segment 10 bases; nucleotides outside the gene matches: 6. This CDR3 comprises 12 residues. The germline V gene encodes CDR1 MNHEY and CDR2 SMNVEV (reference sequence). The CDR3 nucleotides are TGTGCCAGCAGTCGGACAGGGACGGGAGCTTTCTTT. This gives the protein CASSRTGTGAFF.

Regarding this clone: At the DNA level, this CDR3 is encoded by other sequences in the same sample as well. The chain uses TRBV28 and TRBJ2-7; D might be TRBD2 (6 bases). The CDR3 length is 13 residues. Per the germline V gene, CDR1 is MDHEN and CDR2 is SYDVKM. With 8 bases removed from V and 0 bases from J, the gap between germline ends came to 11 bases. The CDR3 nucleotides read TGTGCCAGCCAGGGACTGAGCTCCTACGAGCAGTACTTC. Translation gives CASQGLSSYEQYF.

This chain's CDR3 is CASSQGDREVEKLFF. DNA for the CDR3: TGCGCCAGCAGCCAAGGGGACAGGGAGGTTGAAAAACTGTTTTTT. The chain joins TRBV4-1 to TRBJ1-4; 9 bases fit TRBD1. There are 15 residues in the CDR3. V shed 1 base and J 7 bases; nucleotides not matched to a gene: 4. CDR1 and CDR2 from the germline V gene are MGHRA and YSYEKL.

The V gene is TRBV7-2, the J gene TRBJ2-5, with TRBD2 as a possible D gene (5 bases). CDR1 and CDR2 (germline): SGHTA, FQGNSA. Between the trimmed V and J ends, which lost 1 base and 5 bases, there was a span of 8 bases. CDR3 length: 13 amino acids. CDR3 sequence reads: CASSLELDETQYF. The CDR3 bases are TGTGCCAGCAGCTTAGAACTAGATGAGACCCAGTACTTC.

This chain uses TRBV14 with TRBJ2-5; 7 nucleotides agree with TRBD2. The CDR3 has 16 residues. Per the germline V gene, CDR1 is SGHDN and CDR2 is FVKESK. J lost 3 bases, V lost 4 bases, and 11 bases had no gene match. The CDR3 protein is CASSPLGAGVEETQYF. For the CDR3, the DNA is TGTGCCAGCAGCCCCCTCGGCGCGGGAGTCGAAGAGACCCAGTACTTC. Complete variable domain (other parts from reference TRBV14 and TRBJ2-5): EAGVTQFPSHSVIEKGQTVTLRCDPISGHDNLYWYRRVMGKEIKFLLHFVKESKQDESGMPNNRFLAERTGGTYSTLKVQPAELEDSGVYFCASSPLGAGVEETQYFGPGTRLLVL.

The chain joins TRBV18 to TRBJ2-1, with 8 bases aligning to TRBD1. The CDR3 covers 16 residues. Losses at the gene ends were 6 bases for V and 6 bases for J; bases not matched to a gene: 13. Germline V CDR1 and CDR2: KGHSH, LQKENI. CDR3 sequence reads: CASSNLGQGAVNEQFF. The CDR3 DNA follows: TGTGCCAGCTCGAATCTTGGACAGGGAGCTGTCAATGAGCAGTTCTTC.

V usage is TRBV5-1 and J usage is TRBJ2-6, with 7 positions matching TRBD1. The CDR3 totals 15 residues. The V segment lost 4 bases and the J segment 4 bases; nucleotides outside the gene matches: 5. From germline, CDR1 is SGHRS and CDR2 YFSETQ. CDR3 DNA sequence: TGCGCCAGCAGCCGGGACAGAGGCGGGGCCAACGTCCTGACTTTC. Protein: CASSRDRGGANVLTF. The whole variable domain, remainder taken from reference TRBV5-1 and TRBJ2-6, is KAGVTQTPRYLIKTRGQQVTLSCSPISGHRSVSWYQQTPGQGLQFLFEYFSETQRNKGNFPGRFSGRQFSNSRSEMNVSTLELGDSALYLCASSRDRGGANVLTFGAGSRLTVL.

This clone was picked up a small number of times. The CDR3 DNA reads as TGTGCCAGCAGCTTGGGCAGCTCCTACGAGCAGTACTTC. Its protein product is CASSLGSSYEQYF. This sequence joins TRBV5-6 and TRBJ2-7; D ambiguous. The germline V gene encodes CDR1 SGHDT and CDR2 YYEEEE. The CDR3 contains 13 residues. V was trimmed by 0 bases and J by 0 bases, leaving 4 bases between them. The whole variable domain, remainder taken from reference TRBV5-6 and TRBJ2-7, is DAGVTQSPTHLIKTRGQQVTLRCSPKSGHDTVSWYQQALGQGPQFIFQYYEEEERQRGNFPDRFSGHQFPNYSSELNVNALLLGDSALYLCASSLGSSYEQYFGPGTRLTVT.

The chain couples TRBV18 to TRBJ2-5; no clear D. The CDR3 totals 12 residues. Germline V gives CDR1 KGHSH, CDR2 LQKENI. Trimming shortened V by 6 bases and J by 2 bases, and 7 bases separated the two germline ends. CDR3 loop: CASSLSQETQYF. The CDR3 region has the DNA TGTGCCAGCTCCCTGAGTCAAGAGACCCAGTACTTC.